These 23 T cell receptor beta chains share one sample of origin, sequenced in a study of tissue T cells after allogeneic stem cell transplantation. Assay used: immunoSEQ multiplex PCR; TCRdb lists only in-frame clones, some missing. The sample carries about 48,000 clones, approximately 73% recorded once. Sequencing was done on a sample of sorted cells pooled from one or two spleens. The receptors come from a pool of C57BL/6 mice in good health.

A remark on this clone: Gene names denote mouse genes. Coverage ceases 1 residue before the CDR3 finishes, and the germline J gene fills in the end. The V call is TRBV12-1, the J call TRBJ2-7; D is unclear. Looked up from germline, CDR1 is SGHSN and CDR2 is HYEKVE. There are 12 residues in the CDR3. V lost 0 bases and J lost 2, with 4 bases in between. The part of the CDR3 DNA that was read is TGTGCCAGCTCTCTCGCTGCCTATGAACAGTAC. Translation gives CASSLAAYEQY. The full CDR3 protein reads CASSLAAYEQYF.

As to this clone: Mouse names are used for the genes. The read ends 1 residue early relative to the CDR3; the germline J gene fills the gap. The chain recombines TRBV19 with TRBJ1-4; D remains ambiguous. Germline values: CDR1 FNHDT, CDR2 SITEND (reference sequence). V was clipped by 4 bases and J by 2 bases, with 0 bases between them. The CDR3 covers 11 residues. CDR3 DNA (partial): TGTGCCAGCAGTTCCAACGAAAGATTATTT. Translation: CASSSNERLF. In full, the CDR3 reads CASSSNERLFF.

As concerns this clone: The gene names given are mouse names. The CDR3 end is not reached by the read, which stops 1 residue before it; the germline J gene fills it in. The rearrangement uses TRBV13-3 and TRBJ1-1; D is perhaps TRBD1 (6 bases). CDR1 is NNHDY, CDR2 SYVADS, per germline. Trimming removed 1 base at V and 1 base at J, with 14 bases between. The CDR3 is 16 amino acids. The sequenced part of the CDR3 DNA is TGTGCCAGCAGTGATCCCCACAGGGAAGGAAACACAGAAGTCTTC. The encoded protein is CASSDPHREGNTEVF. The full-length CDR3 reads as CASSDPHREGNTEVFF.

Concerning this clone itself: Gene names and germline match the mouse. The CDR3 loop is CASGPTGANYAEQFF. The DNA read from the CDR3 is TGTGCCAGCGGTCCGACTGGGGCTAACTATGCTGAGCAGTTC. The V and J genes are TRBV13-2 and TRBJ2-1; TRBD2 matches at 8 bases. Coverage ceases 1 residue before the CDR3 finishes, and the germline J gene fills in the end. CDR1 and CDR2 (germline): NNHNN, SYGAGS (reference sequence). V lost 4 bases to trimming and J lost 0 bases; unmatched junction nucleotides: 3. The CDR3 consists of 15 residues.

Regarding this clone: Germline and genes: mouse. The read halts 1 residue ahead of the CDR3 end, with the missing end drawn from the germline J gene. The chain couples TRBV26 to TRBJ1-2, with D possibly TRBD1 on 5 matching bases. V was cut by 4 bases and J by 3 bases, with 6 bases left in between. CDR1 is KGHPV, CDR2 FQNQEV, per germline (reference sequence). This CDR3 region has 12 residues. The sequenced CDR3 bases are TGTGCCAGCAGTCGAGGGGACTCCGACTACACC. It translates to CASSRGDSDYT. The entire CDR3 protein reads CASSRGDSDYTF.

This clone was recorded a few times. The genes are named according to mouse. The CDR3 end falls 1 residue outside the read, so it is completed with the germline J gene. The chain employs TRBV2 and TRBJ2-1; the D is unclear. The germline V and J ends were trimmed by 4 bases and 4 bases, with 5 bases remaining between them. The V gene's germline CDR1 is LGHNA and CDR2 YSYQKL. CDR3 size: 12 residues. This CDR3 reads CASSPPYAEQFF. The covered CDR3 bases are TGTGCCAGCAGCCCCCCATATGCTGAGCAGTTC.

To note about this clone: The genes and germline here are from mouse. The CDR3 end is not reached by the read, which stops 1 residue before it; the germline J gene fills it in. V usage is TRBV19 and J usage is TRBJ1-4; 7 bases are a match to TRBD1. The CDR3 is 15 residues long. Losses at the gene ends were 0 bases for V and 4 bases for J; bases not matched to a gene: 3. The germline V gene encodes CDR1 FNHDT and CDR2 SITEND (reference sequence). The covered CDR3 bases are TGTGCCAGCAGTATAGTGGGGACAGACAACGAAAGATTATTT. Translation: CASSIVGTDNERLF. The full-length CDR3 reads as CASSIVGTDNERLFF.

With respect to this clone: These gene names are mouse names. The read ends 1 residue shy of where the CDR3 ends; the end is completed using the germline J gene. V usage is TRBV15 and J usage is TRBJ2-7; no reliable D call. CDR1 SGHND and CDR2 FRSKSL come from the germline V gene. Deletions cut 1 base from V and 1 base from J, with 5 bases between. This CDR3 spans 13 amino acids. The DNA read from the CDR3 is TGTGCCAGCAGTTTAGGGGTTTCCTATGAACAGTAC. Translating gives CASSLGVSYEQY. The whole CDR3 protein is CASSLGVSYEQYF.

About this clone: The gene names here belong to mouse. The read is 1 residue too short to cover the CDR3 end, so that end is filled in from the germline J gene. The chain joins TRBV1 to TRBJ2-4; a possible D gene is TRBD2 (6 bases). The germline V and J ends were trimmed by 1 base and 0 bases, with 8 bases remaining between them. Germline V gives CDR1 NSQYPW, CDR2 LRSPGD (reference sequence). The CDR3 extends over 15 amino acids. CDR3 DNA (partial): TGCACCTGCAGTGCAGGCCTGGGGAGTCAAAACACCTTGTAC. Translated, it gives CTCSAGLGSQNTLY. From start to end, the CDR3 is CTCSAGLGSQNTLYF.

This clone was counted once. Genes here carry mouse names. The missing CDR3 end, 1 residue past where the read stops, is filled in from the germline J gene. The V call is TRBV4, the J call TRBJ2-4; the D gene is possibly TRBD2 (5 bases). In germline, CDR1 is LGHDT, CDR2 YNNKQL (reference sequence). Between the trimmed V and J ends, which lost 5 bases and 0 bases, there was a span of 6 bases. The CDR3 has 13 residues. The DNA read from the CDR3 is TGTGCCAGCAGCACTGGTAGTCAAAACACCTTGTAC. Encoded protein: CASSTGSQNTLY. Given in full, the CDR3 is CASSTGSQNTLYF.

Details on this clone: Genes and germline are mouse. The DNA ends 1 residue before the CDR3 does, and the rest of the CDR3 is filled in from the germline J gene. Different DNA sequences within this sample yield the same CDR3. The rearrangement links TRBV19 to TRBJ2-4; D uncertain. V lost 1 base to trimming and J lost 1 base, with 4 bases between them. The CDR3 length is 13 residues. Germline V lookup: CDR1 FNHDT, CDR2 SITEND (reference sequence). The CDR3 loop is CASSIWGQNTLYF. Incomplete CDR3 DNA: TGTGCCAGCAGTATATGGGGTCAAAACACCTTGTAC.

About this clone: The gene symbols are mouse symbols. The CDR3 reads CASSVDWGDYAEQFF. CDR3 bases read: TGTGCCAGCAGTGTCGACTGGGGGGACTATGCTGAGCAGTTC. The chain is built from TRBV13-1 and TRBJ2-1, with 10 bases fitting TRBD2. The CDR3 end falls 1 residue outside the read, so it is completed with the germline J gene. V was pared by 3 bases and J by 2 bases, with 2 bases of the junction left unmatched. Germline V CDR1 and CDR2: NSHNY, SYGAGN. CDR3 size: 15 residues.

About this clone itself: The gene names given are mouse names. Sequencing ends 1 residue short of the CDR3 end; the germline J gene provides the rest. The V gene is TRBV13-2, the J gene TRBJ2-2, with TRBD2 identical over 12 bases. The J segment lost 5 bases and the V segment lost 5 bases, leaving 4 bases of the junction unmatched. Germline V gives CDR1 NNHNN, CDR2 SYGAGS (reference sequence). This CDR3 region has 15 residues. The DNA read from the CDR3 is TGTGCCAGCGGGGACTGGGGGGGAGATACCGGGCAGCTCTAC. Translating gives CASGDWGGDTGQLY. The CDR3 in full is CASGDWGGDTGQLYF.

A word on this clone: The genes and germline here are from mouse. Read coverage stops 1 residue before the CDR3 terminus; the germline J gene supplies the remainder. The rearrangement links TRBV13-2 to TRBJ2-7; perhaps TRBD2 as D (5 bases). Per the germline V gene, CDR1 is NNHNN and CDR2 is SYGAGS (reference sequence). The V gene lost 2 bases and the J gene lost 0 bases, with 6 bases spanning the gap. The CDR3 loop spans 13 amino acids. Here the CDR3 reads CASGDWDSYEQYF. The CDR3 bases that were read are TGTGCCAGCGGTGACTGGGACTCCTATGAACAGTAC.

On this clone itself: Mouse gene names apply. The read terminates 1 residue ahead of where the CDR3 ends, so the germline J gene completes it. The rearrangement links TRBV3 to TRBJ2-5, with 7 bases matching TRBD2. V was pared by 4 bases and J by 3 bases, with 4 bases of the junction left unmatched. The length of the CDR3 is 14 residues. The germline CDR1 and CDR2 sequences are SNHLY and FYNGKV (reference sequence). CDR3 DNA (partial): TGTGCCAGCAGCTGGGGGGGGGTTCAAGACACCCAGTAC. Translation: CASSWGGVQDTQY. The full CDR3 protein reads CASSWGGVQDTQYF.

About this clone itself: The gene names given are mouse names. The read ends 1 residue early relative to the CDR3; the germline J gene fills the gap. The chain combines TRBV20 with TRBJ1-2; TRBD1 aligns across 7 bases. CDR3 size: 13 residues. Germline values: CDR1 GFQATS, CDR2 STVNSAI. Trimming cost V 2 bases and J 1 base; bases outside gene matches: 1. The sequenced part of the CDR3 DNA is TGTGGTGCTAGGAACAGGGGAAACTCCGACTACACC. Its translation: CGARNRGNSDYT. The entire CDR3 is CGARNRGNSDYTF.

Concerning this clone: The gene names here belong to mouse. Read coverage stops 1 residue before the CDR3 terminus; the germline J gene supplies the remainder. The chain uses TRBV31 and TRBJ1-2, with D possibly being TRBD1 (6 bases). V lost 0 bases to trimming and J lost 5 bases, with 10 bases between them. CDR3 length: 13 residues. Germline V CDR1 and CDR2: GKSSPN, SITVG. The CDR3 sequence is CAWSLAGESDYTF. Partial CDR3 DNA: TGTGCCTGGAGTCTAGCAGGGGAGTCCGACTACACC.

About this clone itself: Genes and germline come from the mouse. The CDR3 is CASSQDGQGSGQLYF. The CDR3 bases that were read are TGTGCCAGCAGCCAAGATGGACAGGGCTCCGGGCAGCTCTAC. The chain has TRBV5 and TRBJ2-2; 8 bases are a match to TRBD1. The sequence runs out 1 residue before the end of the CDR3; the remainder is reconstructed from the germline J gene. The germline V gene has CDR1 LGHNA and CDR2 YNLKQL (reference sequence). The CDR3 extends over 15 amino acids. J was trimmed by 6 bases and V by 0 bases; bases with no gene match: 3.

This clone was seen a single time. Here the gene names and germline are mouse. Incomplete CDR3 DNA: TGTGCCAGCAGTTGGGACAGCCAAGACACCCAGTAC. Its protein product is CASSWDSQDTQY. The whole CDR3 protein reads CASSWDSQDTQYF. V and J are TRBV3 and TRBJ2-5, with 7 bases fitting TRBD1. Coverage ceases 1 residue before the CDR3 finishes, and the germline J gene fills in the end. The V gene's germline CDR1 is SNHLY and CDR2 FYNGKV (reference sequence). The CDR3 consists of 13 residues. After removal of 6 bases from V and 2 bases from J, the junction contained 2 bases not matched to a gene.

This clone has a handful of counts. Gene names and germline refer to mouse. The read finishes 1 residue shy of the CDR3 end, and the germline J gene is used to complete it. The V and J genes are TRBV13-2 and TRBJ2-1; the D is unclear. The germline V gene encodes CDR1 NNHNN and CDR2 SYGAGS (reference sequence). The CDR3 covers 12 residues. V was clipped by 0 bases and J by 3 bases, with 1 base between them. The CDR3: CASGDAYAEQFF. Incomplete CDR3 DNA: TGTGCCAGCGGTGATGCCTATGCTGAGCAGTTC.

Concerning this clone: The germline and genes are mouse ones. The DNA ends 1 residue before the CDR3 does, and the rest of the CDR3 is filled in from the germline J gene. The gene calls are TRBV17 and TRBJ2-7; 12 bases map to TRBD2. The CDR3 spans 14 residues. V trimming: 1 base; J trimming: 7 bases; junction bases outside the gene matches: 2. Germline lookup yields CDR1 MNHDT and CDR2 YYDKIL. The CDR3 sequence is CASSRGLGGREQYF. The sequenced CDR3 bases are TGTGCTAGCAGTAGAGGACTGGGGGGGCGGGAACAGTAC.

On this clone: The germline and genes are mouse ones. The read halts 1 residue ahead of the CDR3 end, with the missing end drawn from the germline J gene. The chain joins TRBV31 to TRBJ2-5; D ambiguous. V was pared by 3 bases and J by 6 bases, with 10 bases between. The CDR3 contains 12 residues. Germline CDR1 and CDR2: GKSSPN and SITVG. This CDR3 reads CAWSPATDTQYF. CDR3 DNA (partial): TGTGCCTGGAGCCCGGCCACTGACACCCAGTAC.

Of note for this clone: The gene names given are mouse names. CDR3 amino acids: CAWSPTGNYAEQFF. The covered CDR3 bases are TGTGCCTGGAGTCCGACTGGGAACTATGCTGAGCAGTTC. The V and J genes are TRBV31 and TRBJ2-1; 7 bases are shared with TRBD2. Read data end 1 residue before the CDR3 end; the end is taken from the germline J gene. Germline-derived CDR1 and CDR2 are GKSSPN and SITVG. This CDR3 contains 14 residues. Trimming removed 1 base from V and 1 base from J; junction bases left unmatched: 1.